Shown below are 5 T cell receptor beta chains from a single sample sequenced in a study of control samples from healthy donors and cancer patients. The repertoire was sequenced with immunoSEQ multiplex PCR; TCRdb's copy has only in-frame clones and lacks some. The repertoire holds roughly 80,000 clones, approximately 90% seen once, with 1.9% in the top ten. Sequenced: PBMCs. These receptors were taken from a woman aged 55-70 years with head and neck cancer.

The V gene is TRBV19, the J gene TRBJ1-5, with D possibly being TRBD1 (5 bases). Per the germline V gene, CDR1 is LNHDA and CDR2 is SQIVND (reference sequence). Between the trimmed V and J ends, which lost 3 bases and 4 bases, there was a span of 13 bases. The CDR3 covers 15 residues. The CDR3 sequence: CASSIRWGENQPQHF. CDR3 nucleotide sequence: TGTGCCAGTAGTATTAGATGGGGGGAAAATCAGCCCCAGCATTTT.

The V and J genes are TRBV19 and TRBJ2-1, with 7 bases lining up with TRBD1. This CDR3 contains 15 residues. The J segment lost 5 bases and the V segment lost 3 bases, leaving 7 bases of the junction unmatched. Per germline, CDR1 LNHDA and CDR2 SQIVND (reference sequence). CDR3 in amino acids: CASSMLGQINNEQFF. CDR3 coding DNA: TGTGCCAGTAGTATGTTGGGACAGATCAACAATGAGCAGTTCTTC.

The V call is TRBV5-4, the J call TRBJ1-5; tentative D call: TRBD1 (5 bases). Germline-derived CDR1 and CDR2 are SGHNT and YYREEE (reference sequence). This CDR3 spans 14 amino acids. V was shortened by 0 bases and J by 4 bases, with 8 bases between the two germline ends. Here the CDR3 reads CASSLDGGNQPQHF. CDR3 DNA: TGTGCCAGCAGCTTGGACGGGGGGAATCAGCCCCAGCATTTT.

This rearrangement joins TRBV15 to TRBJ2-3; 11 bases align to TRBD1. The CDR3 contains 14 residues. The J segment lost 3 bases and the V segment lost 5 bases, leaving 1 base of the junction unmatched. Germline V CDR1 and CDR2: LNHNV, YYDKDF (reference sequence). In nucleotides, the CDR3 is TGTGCCACCAGCTGGGACAGGGGGACAGATACGCAGTATTTT. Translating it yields CATSWDRGTDTQYF.

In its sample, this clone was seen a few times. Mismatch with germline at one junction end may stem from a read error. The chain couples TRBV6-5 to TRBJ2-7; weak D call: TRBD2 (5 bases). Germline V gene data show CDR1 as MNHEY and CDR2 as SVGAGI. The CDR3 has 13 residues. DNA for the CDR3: TGTGCCAGCAGTTATCAAGGAGGTATAGGCTGGCACTTC. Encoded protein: CASSYQGGIGWHF.